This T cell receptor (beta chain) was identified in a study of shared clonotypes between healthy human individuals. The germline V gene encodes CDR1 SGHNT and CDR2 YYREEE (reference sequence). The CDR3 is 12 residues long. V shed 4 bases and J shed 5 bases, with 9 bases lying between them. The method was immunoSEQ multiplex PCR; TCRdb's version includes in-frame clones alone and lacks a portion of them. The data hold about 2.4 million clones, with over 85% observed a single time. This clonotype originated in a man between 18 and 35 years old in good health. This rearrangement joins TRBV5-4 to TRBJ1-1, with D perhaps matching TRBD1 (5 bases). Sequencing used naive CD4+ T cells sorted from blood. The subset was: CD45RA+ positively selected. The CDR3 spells CASSGDRTEAFF. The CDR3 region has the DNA TGTGCCAGCAGCGGGGACCGGACTGAAGCTTTCTTT.